The 26 T cell receptor beta chains below come from one sample, sequenced in a study of graft-versus-host responses after intestinal transplantation. No antigen is known for these receptors. Generated by immunoSEQ multiplex PCR, the TCRdb table keeps only in-frame clones and is missing some. The sample has fewer than 130,000 clones; 93% are singletons. Source: unstimulated CD8+ T cells sorted from spleen or lymph node cells, taken before intestinal transplant. The receptors stem from a human donor who received an intestinal transplant.

The rearrangement joins TRBV11-2 to TRBJ1-1; weak D call: TRBD1 (6 bases). The V end lost 5 bases, the J end lost 3 bases, and 19 bases lay between the germline ends. CDR1 and CDR2 from the germline V gene are SGHAT and FQNNGV. There are 16 residues in the CDR3. Here the CDR3 reads CASSAFPGVYDTEAFF. The CDR3 DNA reads as TGTGCCAGCAGCGCGTTTCCAGGGGTTTACGACACTGAAGCTTTCTTT.

The chain combines TRBV7-3 with TRBJ2-3, with 7 bases fitting TRBD2. V lost 5 bases, J lost 0 bases, and 11 bases stayed unmatched. The V gene's germline CDR1 is SGHTA and CDR2 FQGTGA. CDR3 size: 17 residues. The CDR3 is CASSRFGGRASTDTQYF. DNA for the CDR3: TGTGCCAGCAGCCGTTTCGGAGGGAGGGCCAGCACAGATACGCAGTATTTT.

The V gene is TRBV6-5, the J gene TRBJ2-1; 8 positions agree with TRBD1. The CDR3 spans 13 residues. CDR1 is MNHEY, CDR2 SVGAGI, per germline. The trim removed 6 bases at V and 6 bases at J, leaving 4 bases unmatched. The CDR3, as DNA: TGTGCCAGCAGAAGGGACAGGACCAATGAGCAGTTCTTC. Translating gives CASRRDRTNEQFF.

The chain is built from TRBV30 and TRBJ2-1, with TRBD2 identical over 7 bases. The V gene's germline CDR1 is GTSNPN and CDR2 SVGIG (reference sequence). Losses at the gene ends were 8 bases for V and 4 bases for J; bases not matched to a gene: 2. The CDR3 consists of 11 residues. CDR3 DNA sequence: TGTGCCGGTAGCGGGTACAATGAGCAGTTCTTC. Its protein product is CAGSGYNEQFF.

The chain couples TRBV29-1 to TRBJ2-7, with D unclear. Germline CDR1 and CDR2: SQVTM and ANQGSEA. The CDR3 is made up of 8 amino acids. The CDR3 is CSVDFPRV. CDR3 in DNA: TGCAGCGTTGATTTCCCCCGAGTC.

The chain recombines TRBV9 with TRBJ2-5; 9 nucleotides align to TRBD2. The J call is doubtful: the DNA matches TRBJ2-7 better. This CDR3 is built from 15 residues. The germline gives CDR1 SGDLS, CDR2 YYNGEE. CDR3 residues: CASSVGREGLYEQYF. The CDR3 DNA is TGTGCCAGCAGCGTCGGGCGGGAGGGCCTCTACGAGCAGTACTTC.

The chain is built from TRBV5-1 and TRBJ2-1; D gene unclear. This CDR3 is built from 17 residues. Trimming took 0 bases from V and 0 from J, leaving 13 bases between them. Germline V gives CDR1 SGHRS, CDR2 YFSETQ. The CDR3 is CASSLVPPPASYNEQFF. The CDR3 nucleotides are TGCGCCAGCAGCTTGGTCCCCCCCCCAGCCTCCTACAATGAGCAGTTCTTC.

The chain is built from TRBV29-1 and TRBJ2-4; weak D call: TRBD2 (6 bases). CDR3 length: 11 amino acids. Per germline, CDR1 SQVTM and CDR2 ANQGSEA. Trimming shortened V by 4 bases and J by 16 bases, and 17 bases separated the two germline ends. This chain's CDR3 is CSVVTSLAHYF. DNA of the CDR3: TGCAGCGTTGTAACTAGCCTGGCCCACTACTTC.

The rearrangement uses TRBV7-8 and TRBJ1-4, with D possibly being TRBD1 (6 bases). The CDR3 has 18 residues. Trimming removed 5 bases from V and 7 bases from J, with 26 bases in between. In germline, CDR1 is SGHVS, CDR2 FQNEAQ. This CDR3 reads CASSPDLGTLLGGEKLFF. DNA for the CDR3: TGTGCCAGCAGCCCAGACTTGGGGACACTCCTCGGGGGTGAAAAACTGTTTTTT. Drawing the rest from reference TRBV7-8 and TRBJ1-4, the complete variable domain is GAGVSQSPRYKVAKRGQDVALRCDPISGHVSLFWYQQALGQGPEFLTYFQNEAQLDKSGLPSDRFFAERPEGSVSTLKIQRTQQEDSAVYLCASSPDLGTLLGGEKLFFGSGTQLSVL.

V is TRBV9 and J is TRBJ2-7; 7 bases are a match to TRBD2. Germline V lookup: CDR1 SGDLS, CDR2 YYNGEE. V was pared by 0 bases and J by 5 bases, with 8 bases of the junction left unmatched. The CDR3 sequence is 15 residues long. CDR3 DNA sequence: TGTGCCAGCAGCGTAGCGGGCGGGAGCCCAAACGAGCAGTACTTC. Translating it yields CASSVAGGSPNEQYF.

The sample holds one count of this clone. V gene TRBV30 combines with J gene TRBJ1-2, with a possible D match to TRBD1 (6 bases). The CDR3 consists of 15 residues. Germline CDR1 reads GTSNPN; CDR2 reads SVGIG (reference sequence). V was clipped by 0 bases and J by 4 bases, with 15 bases between them. The CDR3, as DNA: TGTGCCTGGAGTGTATTCGACTTAGGGGGCTATGGCTACACCTTC. This encodes CAWSVFDLGGYGYTF.

This chain uses TRBV9 with TRBJ2-3; 8 bases line up with TRBD2. V dropped 4 bases and J dropped 2; count of bases not matched to a gene: 9. This CDR3 spans 16 amino acids. Germline V lookup: CDR1 SGDLS, CDR2 YYNGEE. The CDR3 is CASSPYFGRATDTQYF. The CDR3 DNA sequence: TGTGCCAGCAGCCCGTACTTCGGGAGGGCCACAGATACGCAGTATTTT.

The genes are TRBV7-9 and TRBJ2-5, with D hard to call. Germline V gene data show CDR1 as SEHNR and CDR2 as FQNEAQ (reference sequence). The CDR3 has 11 amino acids. V lost 5 bases, J lost 2 bases, and 3 bases lay in between. The CDR3 coding sequence is TGTGCCAGCAGCCCACAAGAGACCCAGTACTTC. This encodes CASSPQETQYF.

This chain joins TRBV2 and TRBJ2-7, with 8 bases aligning to TRBD2. The CDR3 consists of 14 residues. Germline V CDR1 and CDR2: SNHLY, FYNNEI. V was clipped by 4 bases and J by 4 bases; unmatched bases: 6. The CDR3 region has the DNA TGTGCCAGCAGTGGGCCCAGCGGGAGATACGAGCAGTACTTC. Protein product: CASSGPSGRYEQYF.

The V and J genes are TRBV7-9 and TRBJ2-1, with 9 positions matching TRBD1. Germline V CDR1 and CDR2: SEHNR, FQNEAQ (reference sequence). The J segment lost 5 bases and the V segment lost 5 bases, leaving 10 bases of the junction unmatched. The CDR3 sequence is 16 residues long. This chain's CDR3 is CASSDADRGENNEQFF. CDR3 coding DNA: TGTGCCAGCAGCGACGCCGACAGGGGGGAAAACAATGAGCAGTTCTTC.

This chain links TRBV27 with TRBJ2-1; 9 nucleotides align to TRBD1. CDR1 is MNHEY and CDR2 is SMNVEV in the germline V gene (reference sequence). Trimming took 2 bases from V and 4 from J; bases not matched to a gene: 9. The CDR3 totals 17 residues. CDR3 DNA sequence: TGTGCCAGCAGTTTAGGTAGGGGACAGGGTATTTACAATGAGCAGTTCTTC. Its translation is CASSLGRGQGIYNEQFF.

This clone was observed once. The V gene is TRBV27, the J gene TRBJ2-7; D perhaps matches TRBD1 (6 bases). V shed 4 bases and J shed 0 bases, with 16 bases lying between them. The CDR3 is 16 residues long. Germline-derived CDR1 and CDR2 are MNHEY and SMNVEV (reference sequence). The CDR3 loop reads CASSSIQGFVSYEQYF. The CDR3, as DNA: TGTGCCAGCAGTTCCATACAGGGCTTTGTCTCCTACGAGCAGTACTTC.

The genes are TRBV19 and TRBJ2-5; D might be TRBD2 (6 bases). The CDR3 runs 17 residues. Germline V gene lookup returns CDR1 LNHDA and CDR2 SQIVND (reference sequence). V lost 0 bases and J lost 4, with 18 bases in between. The CDR3 nucleotides are TGTGCCAGTAGTATAGATCCGAAGGAGGGTCCGGTAGAGACCCAGTACTTC. Translation: CASSIDPKEGPVETQYF.

J is TRBJ2-6 and V is TRBV11-2; D is unresolved. Trimming stripped 0 bases from V and 0 bases from J, with 0 bases between. The germline V gene has CDR1 SGHAT and CDR2 FQNNGV. CDR3 size: 14 residues. In DNA, the CDR3 is TGTGCCAGCAGCTTAGACTCTGGGGCCAACGTCCTGACTTTC. Residues: CASSLDSGANVLTF.

The V and J genes are TRBV2 and TRBJ2-7; 15 bases map to TRBD2. J lost 4 bases, V lost 3 bases, and 1 base had no gene match. The germline CDR1 and CDR2 sequences are SNHLY and FYNNEI. This CDR3 contains 15 residues. The CDR3 reads CASSEGLAGGYEQYF. CDR3 sequence (DNA): TGTGCCAGCAGTGAGGGACTAGCGGGAGGATACGAGCAGTACTTC.

This clone was picked up one time. The chain recombines TRBV13 with TRBJ2-2; D is uncertain. Trimming removed 3 bases at V and 7 bases at J, with 6 bases between. Germline CDR1 PRHDT, CDR2 FYEKMQ (reference sequence). CDR3 length equals 12 residues. The CDR3 loop reads CASSFWRGELFF. DNA of the CDR3: TGTGCCAGCAGCTTCTGGCGCGGGGAGCTGTTTTTT.

This clone was seen only once. The V gene is TRBV2, the J gene TRBJ1-4, with a tentative D call TRBD1 (6 bases). CDR1 and CDR2 (germline): SNHLY, FYNNEI. The CDR3 is made up of 16 amino acids. Trimming shortened V by 3 bases and J by 3 bases, and 14 bases separated the two germline ends. The CDR3 region is CASSEEGGLANEKLFF. The CDR3 DNA sequence: TGTGCCAGCAGTGAGGAGGGGGGCTTGGCTAATGAAAAACTGTTTTTT. Variable domain in full (rest from reference TRBV2 and TRBJ1-4): EPEVTQTPSHQVTQMGQEVILRCVPISNHLYFYWYRQILGQKVEFLVSFYNNEISEKSEIFDDQFSVERPDGSNFTLKIRSTKLEDSAMYFCASSEEGGLANEKLFFGSGTQLSVL.

CDR3 sequence: CASSRGQGVNEQFF. CDR3 coding DNA: TGTGCCAGCAGCCGTGGACAGGGGGTGAATGAGCAGTTCTTC. The chain combines TRBV7-6 with TRBJ2-1; 10 bases agree with TRBD1. The V and J ends lost 5 bases and 7 bases, in that order; junction bases with no gene match: 5. CDR3 length equals 14 residues. Per germline, CDR1 SGHVS and CDR2 FNYEAQ.

The chain joins TRBV27 to TRBJ1-5; D unresolved. The V gene's germline CDR1 is MNHEY and CDR2 SMNVEV (reference sequence). V dropped 4 bases and J dropped 0 bases, with 7 bases sitting between them. The CDR3 covers 14 residues. The chain's CDR3 is CASSSHYSNQPQHF. Here the CDR3 DNA reads TGTGCCAGCAGTTCACATTATAGCAATCAGCCCCAGCATTTT.

This chain uses TRBV2 with TRBJ2-1; maybe TRBD2 (6 bases). This CDR3 has 15 residues. V lost 7 bases and J 0 bases, leaving 13 bases between the germline ends. Looked up from germline, CDR1 is SNHLY and CDR2 is FYNNEI. The CDR3 reads CASTTGESSYNEQFF. CDR3 bases: TGTGCCAGCACTACGGGGGAAAGCTCCTACAATGAGCAGTTCTTC.

The chain uses TRBV29-1 and TRBJ1-1; 8 bases map to TRBD1. The junction had 6 bases not matched to a gene; V was cut back by 5 bases and J by 4 bases. CDR1 SQVTM and CDR2 ANQGSEA come from the germline V gene. The CDR3 consists of 13 residues. This chain's CDR3 is CSVKGQVSTEAFF. The CDR3 coding sequence is TGCAGCGTTAAGGGACAGGTATCCACTGAAGCTTTCTTT.